Below are 17 T cell receptor beta chains sequenced from a single sample in a study of post-analysis software for immune sequencing data. Every TCR beta cDNA library bore unique molecular identifiers. One entry per CDR3 protein results from TCRdb running MiXCR on the PCR reads. The data contain some 690,000 distinct CDR3 sequences, about 27% of them seen just once; the ten biggest clones take up approximately 0.6%. For these receptors, no antigen is known. Study outcomes and limitations: Patients showed TRBV5-6, TRBV5-1 and TRBV20-1 among several TRBV segments more frequent than in controls.

The sequenced material came from blood. The receptors were gathered from a girl between 5 and 17 years old with multiple sclerosis.

This clonotype appeared a few times. The V gene is TRBV24-1, the J gene TRBJ2-1; D is unclear. The length of the CDR3 is 11 residues. V gave up 4 bases and J gave up 9 bases, with 6 bases separating them. CDR1 KGHDR and CDR2 SFDVKD come from the germline V gene. CDR3 region: CATSELTEQFF. The CDR3 nucleotides read TGTGCCACCAGTGAGTTGACTGAGCAGTTCTTC.

The J gene is TRBJ1-2, the V gene TRBV7-2, with a weak D call TRBD1 (5 bases). The germline CDR1 and CDR2 sequences are SGHTA and FQGNSA. The V and J ends lost 4 bases and 8 bases respectively, with 17 bases between them. This CDR3 region has 14 residues. The CDR3: CASSSNPGAHGYTF. The CDR3 DNA sequence: TGTGCCAGCAGCTCCAACCCCGGGGCCCACGGCTACACCTTC.

The chain carries TRBV19 and TRBJ2-1; D is tentatively TRBD1 or TRBD2 (7 bases each). Trimming left V 7 bases short and J 6 bases short, with 19 bases between. Germline V gene data show CDR1 as LNHDA and CDR2 as SQIVND (reference sequence). The CDR3 spans 15 residues. CDR3 loop: CASTVDREGANEQFF. The CDR3, as DNA: TGTGCCAGTACCGTTGACAGGGAGGGTGCCAATGAGCAGTTCTTC. The variable domain in full, with the rest retrieved from reference TRBV19 and TRBJ2-1, is DGGITQSPKYLFRKEGQNVTLSCEQNLNHDAMYWYRQDPGQGLRLIYYSQIVNDFQKGDIAEGYSVSREKKESFPLTVTSAQKNPTAFYLCASTVDREGANEQFFGPGTRLTVL.

This clonotype was picked up one time. The chain employs TRBV12-3 or TRBV12-4 and TRBJ1-2; 8 bases fit TRBD1. The CDR3 totals 14 residues. V trimming: 2 bases; J trimming: 4 bases; junction bases outside the gene matches: 3. The CDR3 DNA reads as TGTGCCAGCAGTTTAAGGGGGACAGGCTATGGCTACACCTTC. Translated: CASSLRGTGYGYTF.

The chain employs TRBV6-1 and TRBJ2-7, with D possibly being TRBD1 (5 bases). The CDR3 loop spans 14 amino acids. V lost 6 bases and J lost 0, with 12 bases in between. Looked up from germline, CDR1 is MNHNS and CDR2 is SASEGT. The CDR3 loop reads CASRIAGFSYEQYF. The CDR3, as DNA: TGTGCCAGCAGAATTGCAGGGTTCTCCTACGAGCAGTACTTC.

This clonotype was picked up a small number of times. This chain connects TRBV29-1 to TRBJ2-1; D possibly corresponds to TRBD1 (5 bases). Germline V gives CDR1 SQVTM, CDR2 ANQGSEA. The ends were cut back, 3 bases at V and 2 bases at J, with 8 bases in the middle. The CDR3 has 13 amino acids. The CDR3 sequence is CSVDQGPYNEQFF. CDR3 nucleotides: TGCAGCGTTGACCAGGGCCCCTACAATGAGCAGTTCTTC.

Only a few counts were recorded for this clonotype. This chain connects TRBV10-2 to TRBJ2-1; possible D gene TRBD2, 5 bases. This CDR3 has 12 residues. The V end lost 10 bases, the J end lost 6 bases, and 13 bases lay between the germline ends. The germline gives CDR1 WSHSY, CDR2 SAAADI. CDR3 bases: TGCGCCACCGCTGAGGGCCGCAATGAGCAGTTCTTC. Encoded protein: CATAEGRNEQFF.

The CDR3 loop reads CATRNRDSYEQYF. The CDR3 DNA reads TGTGCCACCCGGAACAGGGACTCCTACGAGCAGTACTTC. V usage is TRBV6-1 and J usage is TRBJ2-7; a weak D match, TRBD1 (6 bases). CDR1 is MNHNS and CDR2 is SASEGT in the germline V gene. V was cut by 10 bases and J by 0 bases, with 13 bases left in between. The length of the CDR3 is 13 residues.

The J gene is TRBJ2-7, the V gene TRBV20-1; 14 bases are a match to TRBD2. Per germline, CDR1 DFQATT and CDR2 SNEGSKA (reference sequence). The CDR3 totals 19 residues. The trim removed 4 bases at V and 7 bases at J, leaving 21 bases unmatched. The CDR3 coding sequence is TGCAGTGCTATCACGGGACTAGCGGGAGAGGGGCTACGTCACAATGAGCAGTACTTC. It translates to CSAITGLAGEGLRHNEQYF.

This clonotype was observed many times. This chain connects TRBV29-1 to TRBJ2-1; the match to TRBD2 covers 8 bases. With 1 base clipped from V and 7 bases from J, the junction kept 6 bases outside the gene matches. CDR3 length equals 14 residues. From germline, CDR1 is SQVTM and CDR2 ANQGSEA. The CDR3 reads CSVEASGSGNEQFF. The CDR3 DNA sequence: TGCAGCGTTGAAGCCAGCGGGAGTGGTAATGAGCAGTTCTTC.

The V gene is TRBV10-3, the J gene TRBJ1-1, with TRBD1 matching over 8 bases. This CDR3 has 15 amino acids. The germline gives CDR1 ENHRY, CDR2 SYGVKD. Trimming at V came to 3 bases and at J to 2 bases, leaving 5 bases not matched to a gene. CDR3 sequence (DNA): TGTGCCATCAGTGACCTTGGACAGGGCAACACTGAAGCTTTCTTT. Translating gives CAISDLGQGNTEAFF.

The J gene is TRBJ2-1, the V gene TRBV2; D may be TRBD2 (6 bases). The CDR3 is made up of 14 amino acids. Trimming cost V 6 bases and J 5 bases, with 14 bases left between them. Germline CDR1 reads SNHLY; CDR2 reads FYNNEI. DNA for the CDR3: TGTGCCAGCAGGAGCTCGGAGGGGAACAATGAGCAGTTCTTC. Its translation: CASRSSEGNNEQFF. Full variable domain (missing parts from reference TRBV2 and TRBJ2-1): EPEVTQTPSHQVTQMGQEVILRCVPISNHLYFYWYRQILGQKVEFLVSFYNNEISEKSEIFDDQFSVERPDGSNFTLKIRSTKLEDSAMYFCASRSSEGNNEQFFGPGTRLTVL.

J is TRBJ1-3 and V is TRBV10-2, with 9 bases that match TRBD1. The germline V gene has CDR1 WSHSY and CDR2 SAAADI. The ends lost 6 bases at V and 2 bases at J; junction bases unmatched: 8. CDR3 size: 16 residues. The CDR3 loop reads CASSTGQGSPGNTIYF. CDR3 nucleotide sequence: TGCGCCAGCAGCACAGGACAGGGGTCTCCTGGAAACACCATATATTTT.

This chain connects TRBV28 to TRBJ2-7; TRBD2 matches 7 bases. J gave up 7 bases and V 7 bases, and 10 bases lay outside the gene matches. The CDR3 sequence is 13 residues long. Germline values: CDR1 MDHEN, CDR2 SYDVKM. CDR3 residues: CASTSGREGEQYF. The CDR3 DNA follows: TGTGCCAGCACCTCTGGCAGGGAGGGGGAGCAGTACTTC.

This clonotype was recorded a few times. The gene calls are TRBV2 and TRBJ2-1; D remains unclear. The CDR3 has 13 amino acids. Germline values: CDR1 SNHLY, CDR2 FYNNEI. V dropped 6 bases and J dropped 4 bases, with 10 bases sitting between them. CDR3 coding DNA: TGTGCCAGCAGGGTTGGCGCATACAATGAGCAGTTCTTC. Amino acid sequence: CASRVGAYNEQFF. The variable domain in full, completed from reference TRBV2 and TRBJ2-1, reads EPEVTQTPSHQVTQMGQEVILRCVPISNHLYFYWYRQILGQKVEFLVSFYNNEISEKSEIFDDQFSVERPDGSNFTLKIRSTKLEDSAMYFCASRVGAYNEQFFGPGTRLTVL.

The chain links TRBV20-1 to TRBJ2-3; 10 positions match TRBD2. Germline values: CDR1 DFQATT, CDR2 SNEGSKA (reference sequence). The CDR3 loop spans 15 amino acids. J lost 5 bases, V lost 6 bases, and 11 bases had no gene match. The CDR3 loop reads CSAEGGASGRDTQYF. The CDR3 DNA sequence: TGCAGTGCGGAAGGTGGGGCTAGCGGGAGAGATACGCAGTATTTT.

The chain recombines TRBV4-3 with TRBJ2-2; 14 bases map to TRBD2. The trim removed 2 bases at V and 5 bases at J, leaving 7 bases unmatched. Germline V gives CDR1 LGHNA, CDR2 YSLEER. The CDR3 sequence is 18 residues long. Written as DNA, the CDR3 is TGCGCCAGCAGCCAACCCGGGACTAGCGGGAGACGGACCGGGGAGCTGTTTTTT. Protein sequence: CASSQPGTSGRRTGELFF.